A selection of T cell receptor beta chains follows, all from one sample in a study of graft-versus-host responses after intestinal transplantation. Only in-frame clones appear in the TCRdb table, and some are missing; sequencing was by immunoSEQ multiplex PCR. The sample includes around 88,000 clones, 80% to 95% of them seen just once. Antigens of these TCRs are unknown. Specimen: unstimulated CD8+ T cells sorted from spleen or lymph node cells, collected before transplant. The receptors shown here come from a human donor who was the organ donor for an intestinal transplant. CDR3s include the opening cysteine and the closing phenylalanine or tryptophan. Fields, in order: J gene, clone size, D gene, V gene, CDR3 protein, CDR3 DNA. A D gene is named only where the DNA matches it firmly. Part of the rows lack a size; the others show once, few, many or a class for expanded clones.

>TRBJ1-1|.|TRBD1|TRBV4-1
CASSPRTGERTEAFF
TGCGCCAGCAGCCCCCGGACAGGGGAGAGGACTGAAGCTTTCTTT
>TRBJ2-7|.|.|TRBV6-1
CANLQGREQYF
TGTGCCAACCTACAGGGTCGGGAGCAGTACTTC
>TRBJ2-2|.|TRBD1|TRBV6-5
CASSYGTGGAGELFF
TGTGCCAGCAGTTACGGTACAGGGGGCGCCGGGGAGCTGTTTTTT
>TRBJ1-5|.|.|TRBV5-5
CASSFGSSNQPQHF
TGTGCCAGCAGCTTCGGCAGTAGCAATCAGCCCCAGCATTTT
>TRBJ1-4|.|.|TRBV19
CASNTEVATNEKLFF
TGTGCCAGCAACACGGAGGTTGCAACTAATGAAAAACTGTTTTTT
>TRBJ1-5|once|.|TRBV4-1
CASSQEYSNQPQHF
TGCGCCAGCAGCCAAGAATATAGCAATCAGCCCCAGCATTTT
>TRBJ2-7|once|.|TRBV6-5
CASRKLQTGAYEQYF
TGTGCCAGCCGCAAACTCCAGACAGGCGCCTACGAGCAGTACTTC
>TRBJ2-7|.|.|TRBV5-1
CASSYAGAGEQYF
TGCGCCAGCAGCTACGCGGGGGCTGGCGAGCAGTACTTC
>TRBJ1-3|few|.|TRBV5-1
CASSLVGDTIYF
TGCGCCAGCAGCTTGGTTGGTGACACCATATATTTT
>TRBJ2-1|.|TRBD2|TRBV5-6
CASSLFLAGLPLGNEQFF
TGTGCCAGCAGCTTGTTTCTAGCGGGACTCCCATTGGGCAATGAGCAGTTCTTC
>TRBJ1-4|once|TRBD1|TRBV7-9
CASSLVGQPGGEKLFF
TGTGCCAGCAGCTTAGTGGGACAGCCGGGGGGTGAAAAACTGTTTTTT
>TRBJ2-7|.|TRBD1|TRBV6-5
CASSVTGTGGNEQYF
TGTGCCAGCAGTGTAACCGGGACAGGGGGTAACGAGCAGTACTTC
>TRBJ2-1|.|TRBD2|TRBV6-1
CAGHPRLAAYNEQFF
TGTGCCGGCCACCCCCGACTAGCGGCTTACAATGAGCAGTTCTTC
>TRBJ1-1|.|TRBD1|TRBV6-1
CASSEAADYGTGLNTEAFF
TGTGCCAGCAGTGAAGCAGCAGACTACGGGACAGGGCTGAACACTGAAGCTTTCTTT
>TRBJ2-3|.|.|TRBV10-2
CASSRQYTDTQYF
TGCGCCAGCAGCCGACAGTACACAGATACGCAGTATTTT
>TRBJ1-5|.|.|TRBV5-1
CASSFGGSNQPQHF
TGCGCCAGCAGCTTCGGTGGGAGCAATCAGCCCCAGCATTTT
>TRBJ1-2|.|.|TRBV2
CARLGLRGGYGYTF
TGTGCCAGATTGGGTCTGAGGGGCGGCTATGGCTACACCTTC
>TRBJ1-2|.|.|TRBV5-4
CASSFQGFYGYTF
TGTGCCAGCAGCTTCCAGGGCTTCTATGGCTACACCTTC
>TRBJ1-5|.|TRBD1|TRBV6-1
CASGDRDGQPQHF
TGTGCCAGCGGGGACAGGGATGGGCAGCCCCAGCATTTT
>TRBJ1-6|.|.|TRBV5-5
CASSFEGTLYNSPLHF
TGTGCCAGCAGCTTCGAAGGGACCCTGTATAATTCACCCCTCCACTTT
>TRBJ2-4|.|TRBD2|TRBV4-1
CASSPTSSNIQYF
TGCGCCAGCAGCCCGACTAGCAGCAACATTCAGTACTTC
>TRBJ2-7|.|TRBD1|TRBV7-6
CASSLVLAGVHRGSYEQYF
TGTGCCAGCAGCTTAGTATTGGCCGGGGTTCACAGGGGCTCCTACGAGCAGTACTTC
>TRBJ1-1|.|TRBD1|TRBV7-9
CASSSTGYTEAFF
TGTGCCAGCAGCTCGACAGGGTACACTGAAGCTTTCTTT
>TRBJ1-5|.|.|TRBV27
CASSLSPYQPQHF
TGTGCCAGCAGTTTATCACCCTATCAGCCCCAGCATTTT
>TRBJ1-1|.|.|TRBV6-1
CASIGHRLNTEAFF
TGTGCCAGCATTGGCCACCGGCTGAACACTGAAGCTTTCTTT
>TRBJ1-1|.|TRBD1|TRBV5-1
CASRGTANTEAFF
TGCGCCAGCAGGGGGACAGCGAACACTGAAGCTTTCTTT
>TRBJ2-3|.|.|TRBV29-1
CRVQEENSWGGTDTQYF
TGCAGAGTCCAGGAGGAGAATTCATGGGGGGGCACAGATACGCAGTATTTT
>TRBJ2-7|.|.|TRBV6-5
CASSHGPSFTYEQYF
TGTGCCAGCAGCCACGGGCCTAGTTTTACCTACGAGCAGTACTTC
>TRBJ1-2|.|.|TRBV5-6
CASSLLMDSNGYTF
TGTGCCAGCAGCTTGCTAATGGACAGTAATGGCTACACCTTC
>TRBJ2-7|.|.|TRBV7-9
CASSYGIYEQYF
TGTGCCAGCAGCTACGGAATTTACGAGCAGTACTTC
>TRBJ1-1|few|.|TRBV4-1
CASSQVLGRNTEAFF
TGCGCCAGCAGCCAAGTTTTAGGCAGGAACACTGAAGCTTTCTTT
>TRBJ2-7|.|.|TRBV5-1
CASSFEVGSYEQYF
TGCGCCAGCAGCTTTGAGGTGGGTTCCTACGAGCAGTACTTC
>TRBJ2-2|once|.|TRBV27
CASSFYRDTGELFF
TGTGCCAGCAGTTTCTACAGGGACACCGGGGAGCTGTTTTTT
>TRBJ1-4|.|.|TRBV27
CASSPPTNEKLFF
TGTGCCAGCAGTCCACCAACTAATGAAAAACTGTTTTTT
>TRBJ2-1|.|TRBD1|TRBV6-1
CASSEGRGNYNEQFF
TGTGCCAGCAGTGAGGGCAGGGGGAACTACAATGAGCAGTTCTTC
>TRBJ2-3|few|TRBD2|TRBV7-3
CASSRAYSREGPLEDTQYF
TGTGCCAGCAGCCGAGCTTACTCGCGGGAGGGCCCTCTGGAAGATACGCAGTATTTT
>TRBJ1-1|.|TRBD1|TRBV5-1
CASSPGQGTDTEAFF
TGCGCCAGCAGCCCGGGACAGGGAACGGACACTGAAGCTTTCTTT
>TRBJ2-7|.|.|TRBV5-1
CASSPRSGYEQYF
TGCGCCAGCAGCCCCCGGTCCGGCTACGAGCAGTACTTC
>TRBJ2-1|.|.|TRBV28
CASSLGVNEQFF
TGTGCCAGCAGTTTAGGGGTCAATGAGCAGTTCTTC
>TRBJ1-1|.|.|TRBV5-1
CASSFNPGQLNTEAFF
TGCGCCAGCAGCTTTAACCCGGGACAACTGAACACTGAAGCTTTCTTT
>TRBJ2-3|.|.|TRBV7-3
CASSLEANADTQYF
TGTGCCAGCAGCTTAGAGGCTAATGCAGATACGCAGTATTTT